Below are 18 T cell receptor beta chains sequenced from a single sample in a study of OX40 agonist ivuxolimab in advanced cancers. The protocol was immunoSEQ multiplex PCR, while the TCRdb copy is restricted to in-frame clones and leaves out a portion. The data show more than 45,000 clones, around nine tenths seen once. The sequenced sample was CD4+ or CD8+ T cells sorted from blood, obtained in a trial of the OX40 agonist ivuxolimab. These receptors were obtained from an adult with an advanced solid tumor such as melanoma, head and neck, liver or kidney cancer.

This clone was detected only a few times. This sequence joins TRBV6-4 and TRBJ2-2; D unresolved. There are 15 residues in the CDR3. Trimming stripped 0 bases from V and 9 bases from J, with 14 bases between. Germline-derived CDR1 and CDR2 are MRHNA and SNTAGT. CDR3 nucleotide sequence: TGTGCCAGCAGTGACTCAAGCCAAAACGGGCGGGAGCTGTTTTTT. Translating it yields CASSDSSQNGRELFF.

In this sample, this clone turned up once. The chain recombines TRBV18 with TRBJ2-7; TRBD1 matches 7 bases. CDR3 length equals 15 residues. The junction had 4 bases not matched to a gene; V was cut back by 1 base and J by 1 base. Germline lookup yields CDR1 KGHSH and CDR2 LQKENI. The CDR3 coding sequence is TGTGCCAGCTCACCACAGGGGACAGCGTCCTACGAGCAGTACTTC. Its translation is CASSPQGTASYEQYF.

The rearrangement links TRBV5-6 to TRBJ2-7, with a weak D call TRBD2 (5 bases). CDR1 is SGHDT, CDR2 YYEEEE, per germline. Between the trimmed V and J ends, which lost 4 bases and 1 base, there was a span of 12 bases. This CDR3 region has 14 residues. In nucleotides, the CDR3 is TGTGCCAGCAGCCCCCTAAGGAGGTCCTACGAGCAGTACTTC. It codes for CASSPLRRSYEQYF.

The chain couples TRBV5-1 to TRBJ2-2; TRBD1 is a possible D gene (6 bases). CDR3 length: 16 residues. Germline CDR1 reads SGHRS; CDR2 reads YFSETQ. The V gene lost 0 bases and the J gene lost 1 base, with 10 bases spanning the gap. DNA of the CDR3: TGCGCCAGCAGCTTGGGGGGGACAAGGAACACCGGGGAGCTGTTTTTT. Translated, it gives CASSLGGTRNTGELFF.

This clone was counted a single time. This sequence joins TRBV11-3 and TRBJ2-7, with D perhaps TRBD1 (6 bases). The CDR3 is made up of 15 amino acids. Deletions cut 0 bases from V and 2 bases from J, with 11 bases between. Germline CDR1 SGHNT, CDR2 YENEEA. CDR3 in amino acids: CASSLEAGAAYEQYF. The CDR3 bases are TGTGCCAGCAGCTTAGAAGCAGGGGCCGCCTACGAGCAGTACTTC. The full variable domain, completed using reference TRBV11-3 and TRBJ2-7, is EAGVVQSPRYKIIEKKQPVAFWCNPISGHNTLYWYLQNLGQGPELLIRYENEEAVDDSQLPKDRFSAERLKGVDSTLKIQPAELGDSAVYLCASSLEAGAAYEQYFGPGTRLTVT.

The V gene is TRBV10-3, the J gene TRBJ1-1; D might be TRBD1 (6 bases). This CDR3 is 14 amino acids long. Looked up from germline, CDR1 is ENHRY and CDR2 is SYGVKD. The V end was cut by 6 bases, the J end by 2 bases, with 13 bases between. The CDR3 here is CAIRGAGLNTEAFF. The CDR3 bases are TGTGCCATCAGGGGGGCGGGGCTAAACACTGAAGCTTTCTTT.

The chain carries TRBV6-1 and TRBJ1-5; TRBD1 matches 7 bases. With V trimmed by 5 bases and J by 8 bases, 6 bases remained unmatched. Germline values: CDR1 MNHNS, CDR2 SASEGT. The CDR3 runs 13 residues. The chain's CDR3 is CASSYDRVKPQHF. Written as DNA, the CDR3 is TGTGCCAGCAGTTATGACAGGGTGAAGCCCCAGCATTTT.

This sequence joins TRBV27 and TRBJ2-7, with 12 bases lining up with TRBD2. The V segment lost 8 bases and the J segment 3 bases; nucleotides outside the gene matches: 2. Germline-derived CDR1 and CDR2 are MNHEY and SMNVEV (reference sequence). This CDR3 has 13 residues. The CDR3 loop reads CASGLAGSYEQYF. The CDR3 DNA reads as TGTGCCAGCGGACTAGCGGGAAGCTACGAGCAGTACTTC.

The chain employs TRBV10-1 and TRBJ1-1; tentatively, D is TRBD1 (5 bases). This CDR3 contains 14 residues. Trimming removed 3 bases at V and 4 bases at J, with 12 bases between. CDR1 and CDR2 (germline): WNHNN, SYGVQD (reference sequence). CDR3 amino acids: CASSDRSRATEAFF. CDR3 nucleotide sequence: TGCGCCAGCAGTGACCGCTCCAGGGCCACTGAAGCTTTCTTT.

The V and J genes are TRBV18 and TRBJ1-6, with D maybe TRBD1 (5 bases). This CDR3 has 15 residues. V shed 3 bases and J shed 10 bases, with 16 bases lying between them. Germline V lookup: CDR1 KGHSH, CDR2 LQKENI. The CDR3 bases are TGTGCCAGCTCACCGGGAATAGACAGAGGCTCACCCCTCCACTTT. Translating gives CASSPGIDRGSPLHF. The full variable domain, completed using reference TRBV18 and TRBJ1-6, is NAGVMQNPRHLVRRRGQEARLRCSPMKGHSHVYWYRQLPEEGLKFMVYLQKENIIDESGMPKERFSAEFPKEGPSILRIQQVVRGDSAAYFCASSPGIDRGSPLHFGNGTRLTVT.

The chain recombines TRBV5-4 with TRBJ1-2, with D possibly TRBD1 on 6 matching bases. Germline values: CDR1 SGHNT, CDR2 YYREEE (reference sequence). Trimming removed 3 bases from V and 2 bases from J, with 8 bases in between. CDR3 length: 13 amino acids. The CDR3 region is CASSSGTNYGYTF. The CDR3 coding sequence is TGTGCCAGCAGCTCCGGGACAAACTATGGCTACACCTTC.

This chain connects TRBV6-5 to TRBJ1-5, with no clear D. Germline assignment: CDR1 MNHEY and CDR2 SVGAGI. The CDR3 runs to 13 residues. V was pared by 7 bases and J by 5 bases, with 12 bases between. The CDR3: CASTGQGDQPQHF. The CDR3 DNA follows: TGTGCCAGCACCGGCCAAGGCGATCAGCCCCAGCATTTT.

This clone was observed once. J is TRBJ2-3 and V is TRBV5-4, with D perhaps matching TRBD1 (5 bases). This CDR3 is built from 17 residues. With 4 bases removed from V and 0 bases from J, the gap between germline ends came to 18 bases. Germline V lookup: CDR1 SGHNT, CDR2 YYREEE (reference sequence). The DNA for the CDR3 is TGTGCCAGCAGCGAAGATGGACATTACCTTAGCACAGATACGCAGTATTTT. Translated, it gives CASSEDGHYLSTDTQYF.

This chain connects TRBV7-9 to TRBJ2-1; D may be TRBD2 (6 bases). Germline CDR1 SEHNR, CDR2 FQNEAQ (reference sequence). This CDR3 has 13 residues. Deletions cut 4 bases from V and 10 bases from J, with 14 bases between. CDR3 amino acids: CASSSSGLSEQFF. In nucleotides, the CDR3 is TGTGCCAGCAGCTCCAGCGGGCTAAGCGAGCAGTTCTTC.

V usage is TRBV9 and J usage is TRBJ2-5, with D perhaps TRBD1 (6 bases). Trimming shortened V by 4 bases and J by 7 bases, and 11 bases separated the two germline ends. Germline CDR1 SGDLS, CDR2 YYNGEE. There are 12 residues in the CDR3. CDR3 in amino acids: CASSPSRGTQYF. Written as DNA, the CDR3 is TGTGCCAGCAGCCCCTCCAGGGGGACCCAGTACTTC.

The V and J genes are TRBV5-5 and TRBJ2-5; D is unresolved. Trimming pared 4 bases from V and 1 base from J, leaving 5 bases between. Germline V gives CDR1 SGHKS, CDR2 YYEKEE (reference sequence). This CDR3 is built from 12 residues. Here the CDR3 reads CASSQTQETQYF. In DNA form, the CDR3 reads TGTGCCAGCAGCCAAACCCAAGAGACCCAGTACTTC.

The table lists this clone with a count of one. The chain combines TRBV10-1 with TRBJ2-3; 8 bases match TRBD2. V lost 0 bases and J lost 3; bases outside the gene matches: 5. Germline CDR1 WNHNN, CDR2 SYGVQD (reference sequence). This CDR3 is built from 16 residues. The CDR3 coding sequence is TGCGCCAGCAGTGAGTCGGCGGGGGGAAGAACAGATACGCAGTATTTT. Protein: CASSESAGGRTDTQYF.

In nucleotides, the CDR3 is TGTGCCAGCAGTTACTCGACGACAGGATCGGGCGAAGCTTTCTTT. This codes for CASSYSTTGSGEAFF. The chain uses TRBV6-5 and TRBJ1-1; TRBD1 might be the D (6 bases). This CDR3 is 15 amino acids long. Trimming shortened V by 0 bases and J by 8 bases, and 16 bases separated the two germline ends. Germline loops: CDR1 MNHEY, CDR2 SVGAGI.